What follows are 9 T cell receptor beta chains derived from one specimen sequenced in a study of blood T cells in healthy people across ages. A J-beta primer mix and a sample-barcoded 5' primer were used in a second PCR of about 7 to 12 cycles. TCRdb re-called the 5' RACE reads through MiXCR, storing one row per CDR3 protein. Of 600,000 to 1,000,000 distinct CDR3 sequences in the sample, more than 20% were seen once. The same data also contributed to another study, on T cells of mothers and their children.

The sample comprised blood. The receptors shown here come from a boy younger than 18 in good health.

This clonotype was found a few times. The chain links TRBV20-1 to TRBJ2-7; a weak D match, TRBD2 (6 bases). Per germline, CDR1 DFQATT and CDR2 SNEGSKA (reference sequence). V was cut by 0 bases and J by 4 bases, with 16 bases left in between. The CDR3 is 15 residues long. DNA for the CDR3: TGCAGTGCTAGAGACCCCGGGGGTTCTAAGTACGAGCAGTACTTC. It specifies CSARDPGGSKYEQYF.

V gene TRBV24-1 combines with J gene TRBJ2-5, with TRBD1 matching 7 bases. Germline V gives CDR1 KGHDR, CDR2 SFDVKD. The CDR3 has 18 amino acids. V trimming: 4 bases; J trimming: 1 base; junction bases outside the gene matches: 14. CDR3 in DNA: TGTGCCACCAGTGACCCTACGACAGGGAACAGTCGCCAAGAGACCCAGTACTTC. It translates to CATSDPTTGNSRQETQYF.

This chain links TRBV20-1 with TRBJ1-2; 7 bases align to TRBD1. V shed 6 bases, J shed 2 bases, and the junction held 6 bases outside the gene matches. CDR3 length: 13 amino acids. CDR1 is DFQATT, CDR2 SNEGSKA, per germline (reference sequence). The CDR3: CSAIQGGNYGYTF. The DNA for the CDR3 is TGCAGTGCCATCCAGGGGGGCAACTATGGCTACACCTTC.

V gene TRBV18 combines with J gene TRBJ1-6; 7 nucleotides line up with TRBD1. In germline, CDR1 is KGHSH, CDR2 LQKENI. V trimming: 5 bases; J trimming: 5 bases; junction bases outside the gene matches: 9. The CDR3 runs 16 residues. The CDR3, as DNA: TGTGCCAGCTCAGTAGGGGGCTTCGGTAATAATTCACCCCTCCACTTT. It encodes CASSVGGFGNNSPLHF.

CDR3 loop: CATSRDTGSGNTIYF. The CDR3, as DNA: TGTGCCACCAGCAGAGACACAGGGTCCGGAAACACCATATATTTT. The V gene is TRBV15, the J gene TRBJ1-3; perhaps TRBD1 as D (6 bases). V lost 0 bases to trimming and J lost 4 bases, with 10 bases between them. From germline, CDR1 is LNHNV and CDR2 YYDKDF (reference sequence). The CDR3 has 15 residues.

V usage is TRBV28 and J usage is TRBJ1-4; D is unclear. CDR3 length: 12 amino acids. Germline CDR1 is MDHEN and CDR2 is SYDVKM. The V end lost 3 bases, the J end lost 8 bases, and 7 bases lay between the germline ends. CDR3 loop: CASSFPEEKLFF. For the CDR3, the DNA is TGTGCCAGCAGTTTCCCAGAAGAAAAACTGTTTTTT.

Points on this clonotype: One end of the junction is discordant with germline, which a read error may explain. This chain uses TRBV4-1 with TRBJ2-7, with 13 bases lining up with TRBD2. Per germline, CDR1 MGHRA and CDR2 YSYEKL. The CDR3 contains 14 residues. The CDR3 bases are TGCGTCAGCAGCCAGGGACTAGCGGGAAGAGAGCAGTACTTC. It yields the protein CVSSQGLAGREQYF.

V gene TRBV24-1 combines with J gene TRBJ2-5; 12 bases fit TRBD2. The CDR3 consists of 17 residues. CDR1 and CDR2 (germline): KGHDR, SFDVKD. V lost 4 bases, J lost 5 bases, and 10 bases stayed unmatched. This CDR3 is CATSEGRLAGVRETQYF. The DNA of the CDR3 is TGTGCCACCAGTGAAGGGAGACTAGCGGGGGTTCGGGAGACCCAGTACTTC.

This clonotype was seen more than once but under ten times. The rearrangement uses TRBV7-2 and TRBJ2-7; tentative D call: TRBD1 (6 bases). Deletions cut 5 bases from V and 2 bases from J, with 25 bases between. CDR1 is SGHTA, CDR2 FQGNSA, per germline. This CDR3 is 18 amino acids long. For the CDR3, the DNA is TGTGCCAGCAGCCCCCGGGCAGGGGCCTCTATACTAACCTACGAGCAGTACTTC. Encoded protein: CASSPRAGASILTYEQYF.